This TCR beta chain was captured in a study of identical twins. This clonotype appeared a few times. The CDR3 has 14 amino acids. Germline V lookup: CDR1 SGHRS, CDR2 YFSETQ. V was clipped by 0 bases and J by 5 bases, with 10 bases between them. TCRdb re-derived calls from the 5' RACE reads in MiXCR, one entry per CDR3 protein. This repertoire shows roughly 570,000 distinct CDR3 sequences, 9% to 10% found once; its top ten account for under 3%. These data also featured in a second study, about yellow fever vaccine responses in identical twins.

This clonotype was obtained from a woman between 18 and 29 years old in good health. The chain has TRBV5-1 and TRBJ2-3; D gene uncertain. The material sequenced was PBMCs. The DNA for the CDR3 is TGCGCCAGCAGCTTGGGGTCCGGATTAGATACGCAGTATTTT. It codes for CASSLGSGLDTQYF.